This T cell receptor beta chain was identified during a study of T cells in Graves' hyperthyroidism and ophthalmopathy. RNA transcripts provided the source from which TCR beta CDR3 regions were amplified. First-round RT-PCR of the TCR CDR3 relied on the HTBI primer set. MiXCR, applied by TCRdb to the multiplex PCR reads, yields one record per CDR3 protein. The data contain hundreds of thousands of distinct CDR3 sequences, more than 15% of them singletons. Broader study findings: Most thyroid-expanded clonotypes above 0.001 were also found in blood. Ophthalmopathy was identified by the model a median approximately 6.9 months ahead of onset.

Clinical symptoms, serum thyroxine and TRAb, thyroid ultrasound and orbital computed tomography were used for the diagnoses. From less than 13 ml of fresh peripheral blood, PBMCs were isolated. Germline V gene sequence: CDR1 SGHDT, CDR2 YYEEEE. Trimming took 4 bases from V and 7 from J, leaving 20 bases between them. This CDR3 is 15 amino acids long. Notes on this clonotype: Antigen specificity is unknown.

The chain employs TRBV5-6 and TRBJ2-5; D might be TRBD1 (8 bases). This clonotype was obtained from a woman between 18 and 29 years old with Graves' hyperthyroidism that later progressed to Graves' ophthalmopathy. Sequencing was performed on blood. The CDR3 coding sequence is TGTGCCAGCAGCCCCTACGCCTACAGGGGGGGGACCCAGTACTTC. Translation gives CASSPYAYRGGTQYF.